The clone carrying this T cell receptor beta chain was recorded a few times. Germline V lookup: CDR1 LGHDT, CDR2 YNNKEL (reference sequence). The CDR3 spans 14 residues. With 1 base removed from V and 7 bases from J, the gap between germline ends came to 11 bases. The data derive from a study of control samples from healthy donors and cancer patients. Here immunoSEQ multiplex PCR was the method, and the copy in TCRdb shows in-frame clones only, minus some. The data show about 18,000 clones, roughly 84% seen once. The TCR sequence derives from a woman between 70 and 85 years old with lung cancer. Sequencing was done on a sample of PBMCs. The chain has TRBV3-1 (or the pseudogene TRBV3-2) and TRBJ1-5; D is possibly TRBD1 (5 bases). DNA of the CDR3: TGTGCCAGCAGCCAAGGCCAGGGCAGGCAGCCCCAGCATTTT. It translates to CASSQGQGRQPQHF.